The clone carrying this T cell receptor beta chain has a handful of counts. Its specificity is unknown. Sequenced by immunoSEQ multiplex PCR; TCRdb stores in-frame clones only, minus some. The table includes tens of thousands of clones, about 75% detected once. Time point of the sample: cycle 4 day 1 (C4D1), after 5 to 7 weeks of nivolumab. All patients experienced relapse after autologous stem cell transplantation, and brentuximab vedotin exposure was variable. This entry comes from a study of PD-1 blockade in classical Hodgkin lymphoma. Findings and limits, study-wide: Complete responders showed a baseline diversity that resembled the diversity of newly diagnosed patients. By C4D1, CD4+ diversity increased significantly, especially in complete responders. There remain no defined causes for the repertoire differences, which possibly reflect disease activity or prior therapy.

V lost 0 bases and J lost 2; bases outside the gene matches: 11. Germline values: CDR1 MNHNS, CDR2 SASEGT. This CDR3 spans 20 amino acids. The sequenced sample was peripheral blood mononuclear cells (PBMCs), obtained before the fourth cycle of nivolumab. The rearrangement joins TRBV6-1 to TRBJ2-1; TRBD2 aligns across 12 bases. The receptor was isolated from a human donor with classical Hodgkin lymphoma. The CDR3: CASSEAGLAGSTSPYNEQFF. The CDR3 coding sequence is TGTGCCAGCAGTGAAGCTGGACTAGCGGGAAGTACGTCCCCCTACAATGAGCAGTTCTTC.